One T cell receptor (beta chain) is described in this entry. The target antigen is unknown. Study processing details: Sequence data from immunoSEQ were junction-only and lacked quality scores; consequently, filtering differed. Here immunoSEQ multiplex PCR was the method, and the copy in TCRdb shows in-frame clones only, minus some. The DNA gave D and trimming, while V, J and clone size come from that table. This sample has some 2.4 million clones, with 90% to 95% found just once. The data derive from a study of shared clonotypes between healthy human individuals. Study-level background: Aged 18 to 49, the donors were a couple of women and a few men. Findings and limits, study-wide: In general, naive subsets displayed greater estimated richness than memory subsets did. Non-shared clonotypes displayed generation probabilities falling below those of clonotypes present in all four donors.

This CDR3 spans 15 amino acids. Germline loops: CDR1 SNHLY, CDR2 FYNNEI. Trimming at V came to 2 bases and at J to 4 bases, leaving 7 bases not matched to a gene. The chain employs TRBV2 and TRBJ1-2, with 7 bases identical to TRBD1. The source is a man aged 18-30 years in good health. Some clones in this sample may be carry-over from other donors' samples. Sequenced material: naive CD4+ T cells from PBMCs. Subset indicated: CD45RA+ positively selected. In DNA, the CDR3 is TGTGCCAGCAGTGAAAGGGGAGGGGGCGGCTATGGCTACACCTTC. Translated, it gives CASSERGGGGYGYTF.